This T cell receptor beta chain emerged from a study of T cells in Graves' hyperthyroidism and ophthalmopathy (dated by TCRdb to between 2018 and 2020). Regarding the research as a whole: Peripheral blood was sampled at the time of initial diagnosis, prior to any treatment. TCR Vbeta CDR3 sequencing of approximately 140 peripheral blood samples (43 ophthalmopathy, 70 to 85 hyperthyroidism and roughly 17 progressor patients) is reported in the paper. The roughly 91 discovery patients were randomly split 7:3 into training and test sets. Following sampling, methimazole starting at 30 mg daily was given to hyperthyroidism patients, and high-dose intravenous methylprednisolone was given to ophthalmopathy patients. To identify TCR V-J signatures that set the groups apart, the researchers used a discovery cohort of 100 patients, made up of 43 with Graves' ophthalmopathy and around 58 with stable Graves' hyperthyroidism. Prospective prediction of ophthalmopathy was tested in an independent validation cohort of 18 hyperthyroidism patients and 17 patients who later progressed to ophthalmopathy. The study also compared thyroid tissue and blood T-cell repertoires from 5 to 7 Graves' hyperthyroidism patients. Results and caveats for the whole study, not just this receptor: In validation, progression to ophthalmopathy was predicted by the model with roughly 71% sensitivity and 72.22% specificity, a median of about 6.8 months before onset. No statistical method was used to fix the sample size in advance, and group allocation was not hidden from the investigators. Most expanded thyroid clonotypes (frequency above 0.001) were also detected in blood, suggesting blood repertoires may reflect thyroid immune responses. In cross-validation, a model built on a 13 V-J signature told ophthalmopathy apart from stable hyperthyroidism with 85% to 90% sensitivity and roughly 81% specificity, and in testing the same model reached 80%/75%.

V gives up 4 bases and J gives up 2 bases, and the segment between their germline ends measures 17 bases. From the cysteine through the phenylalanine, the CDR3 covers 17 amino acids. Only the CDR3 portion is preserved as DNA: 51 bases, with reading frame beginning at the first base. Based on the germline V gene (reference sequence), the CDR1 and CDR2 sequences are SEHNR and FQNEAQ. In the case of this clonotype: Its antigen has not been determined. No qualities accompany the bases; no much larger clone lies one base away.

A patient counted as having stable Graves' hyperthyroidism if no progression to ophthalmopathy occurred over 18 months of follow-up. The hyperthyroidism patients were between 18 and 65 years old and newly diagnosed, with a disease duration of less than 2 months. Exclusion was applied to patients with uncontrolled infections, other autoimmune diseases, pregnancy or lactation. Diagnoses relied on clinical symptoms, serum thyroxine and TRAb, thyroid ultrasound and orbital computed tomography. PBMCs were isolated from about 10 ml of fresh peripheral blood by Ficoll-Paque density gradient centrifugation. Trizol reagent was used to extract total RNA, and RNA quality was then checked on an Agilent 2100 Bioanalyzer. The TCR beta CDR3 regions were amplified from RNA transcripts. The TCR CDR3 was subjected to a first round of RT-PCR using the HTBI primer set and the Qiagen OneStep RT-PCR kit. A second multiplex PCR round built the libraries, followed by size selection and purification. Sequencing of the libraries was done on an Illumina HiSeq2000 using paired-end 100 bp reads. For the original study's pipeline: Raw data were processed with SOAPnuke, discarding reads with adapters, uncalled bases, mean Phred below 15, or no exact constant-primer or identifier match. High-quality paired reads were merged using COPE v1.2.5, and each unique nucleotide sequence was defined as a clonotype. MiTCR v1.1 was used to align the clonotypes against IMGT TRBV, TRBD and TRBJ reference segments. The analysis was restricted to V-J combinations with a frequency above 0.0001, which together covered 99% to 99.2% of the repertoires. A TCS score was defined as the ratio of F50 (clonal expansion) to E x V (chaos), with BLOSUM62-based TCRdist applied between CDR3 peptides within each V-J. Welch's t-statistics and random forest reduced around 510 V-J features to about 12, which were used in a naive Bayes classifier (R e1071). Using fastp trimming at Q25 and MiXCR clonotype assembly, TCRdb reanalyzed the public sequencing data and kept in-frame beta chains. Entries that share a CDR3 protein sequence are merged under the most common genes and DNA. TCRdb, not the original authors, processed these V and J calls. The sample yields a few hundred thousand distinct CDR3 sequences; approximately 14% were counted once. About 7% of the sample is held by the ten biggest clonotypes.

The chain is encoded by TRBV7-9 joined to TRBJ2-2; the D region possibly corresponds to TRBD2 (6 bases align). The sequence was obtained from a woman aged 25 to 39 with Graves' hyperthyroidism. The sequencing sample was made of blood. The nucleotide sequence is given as TGTGCCAGCAGCTCACCCGTAGCGGAGCCAAACACCGGGGAGCTGTTTTTT. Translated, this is CASSSPVAEPNTGELFF.